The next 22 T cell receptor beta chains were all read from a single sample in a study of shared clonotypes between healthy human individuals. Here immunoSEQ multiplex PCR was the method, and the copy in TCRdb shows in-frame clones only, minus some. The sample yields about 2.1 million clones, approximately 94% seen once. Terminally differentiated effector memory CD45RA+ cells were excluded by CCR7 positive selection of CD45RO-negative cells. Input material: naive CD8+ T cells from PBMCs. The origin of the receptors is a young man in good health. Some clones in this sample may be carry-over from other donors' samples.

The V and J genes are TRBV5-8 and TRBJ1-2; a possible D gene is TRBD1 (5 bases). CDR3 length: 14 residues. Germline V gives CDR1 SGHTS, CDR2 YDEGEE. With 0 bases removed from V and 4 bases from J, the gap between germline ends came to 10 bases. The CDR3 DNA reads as TGTGCCAGCAGCTTGGGGGGCATATTCTATGGCTACACCTTC. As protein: CASSLGGIFYGYTF.

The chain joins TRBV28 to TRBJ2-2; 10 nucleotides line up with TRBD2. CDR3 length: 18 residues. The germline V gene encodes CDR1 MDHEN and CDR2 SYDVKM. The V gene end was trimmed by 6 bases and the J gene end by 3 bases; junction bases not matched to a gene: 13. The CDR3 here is CASSPLRAGGWYTGELFF. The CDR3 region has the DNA TGTGCCAGCAGCCCCCTCAGAGCGGGAGGGTGGTACACCGGGGAGCTGTTTTTT.

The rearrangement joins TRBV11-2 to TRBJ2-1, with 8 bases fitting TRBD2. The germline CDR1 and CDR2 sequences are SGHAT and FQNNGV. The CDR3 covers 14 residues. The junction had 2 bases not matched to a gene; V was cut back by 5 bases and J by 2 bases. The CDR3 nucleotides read TGTGCCAGCAGCCCCGGGGGGGCCTACAATGAGCAGTTCTTC. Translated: CASSPGGAYNEQFF.

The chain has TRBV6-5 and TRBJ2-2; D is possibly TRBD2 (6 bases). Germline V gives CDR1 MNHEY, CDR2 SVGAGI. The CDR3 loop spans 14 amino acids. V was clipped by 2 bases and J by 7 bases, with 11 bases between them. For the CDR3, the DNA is TGTGCCAGCAGTTACGCGGAGGGACTCGGGGAGCTGTTTTTT. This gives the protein CASSYAEGLGELFF.

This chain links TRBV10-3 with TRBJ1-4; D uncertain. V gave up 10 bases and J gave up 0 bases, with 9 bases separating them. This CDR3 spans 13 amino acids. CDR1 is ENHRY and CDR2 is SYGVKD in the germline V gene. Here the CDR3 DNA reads TGTGCCACAGAGAACCCAACTAATGAAAAACTGTTTTTT. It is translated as CATENPTNEKLFF.

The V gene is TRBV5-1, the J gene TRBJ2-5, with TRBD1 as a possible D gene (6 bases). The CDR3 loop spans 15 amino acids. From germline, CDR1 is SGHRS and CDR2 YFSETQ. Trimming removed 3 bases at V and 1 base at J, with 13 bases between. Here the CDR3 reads CASSSLGHFQETQYF. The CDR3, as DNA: TGCGCCAGCAGCTCATTGGGACACTTCCAAGAGACCCAGTACTTC.

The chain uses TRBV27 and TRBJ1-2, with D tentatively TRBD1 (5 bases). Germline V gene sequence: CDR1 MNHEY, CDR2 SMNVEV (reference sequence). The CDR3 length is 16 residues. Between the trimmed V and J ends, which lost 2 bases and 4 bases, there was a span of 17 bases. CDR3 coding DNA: TGTGCCAGCAGTTTAAGGAGGGGACGGACAATCTATGGCTACACCTTC. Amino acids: CASSLRRGRTIYGYTF.

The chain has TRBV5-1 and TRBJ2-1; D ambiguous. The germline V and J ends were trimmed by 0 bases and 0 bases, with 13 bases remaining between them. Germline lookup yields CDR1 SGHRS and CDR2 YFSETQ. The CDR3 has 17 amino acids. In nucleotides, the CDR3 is TGCGCCAGCAGCTTGGGTTCCGGGTTTAGCTCCTACAATGAGCAGTTCTTC. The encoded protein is CASSLGSGFSSYNEQFF.

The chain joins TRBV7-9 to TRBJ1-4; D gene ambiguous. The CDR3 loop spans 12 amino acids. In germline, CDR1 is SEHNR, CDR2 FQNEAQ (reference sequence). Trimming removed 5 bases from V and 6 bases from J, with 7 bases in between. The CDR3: CASSPFDEKLFF. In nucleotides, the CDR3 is TGTGCCAGCAGCCCGTTTGATGAAAAACTGTTTTTT.

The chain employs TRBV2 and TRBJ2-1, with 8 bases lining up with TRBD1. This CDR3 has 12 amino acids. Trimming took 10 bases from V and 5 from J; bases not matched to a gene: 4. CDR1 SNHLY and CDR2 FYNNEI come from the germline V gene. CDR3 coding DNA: TGTGCCAAAGGACAGGGTCACAATGAGCAGTTCTTC. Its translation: CAKGQGHNEQFF. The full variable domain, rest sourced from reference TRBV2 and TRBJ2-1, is EPEVTQTPSHQVTQMGQEVILRCVPISNHLYFYWYRQILGQKVEFLVSFYNNEISEKSEIFDDQFSVERPDGSNFTLKIRSTKLEDSAMYFCAKGQGHNEQFFGPGTRLTVL.

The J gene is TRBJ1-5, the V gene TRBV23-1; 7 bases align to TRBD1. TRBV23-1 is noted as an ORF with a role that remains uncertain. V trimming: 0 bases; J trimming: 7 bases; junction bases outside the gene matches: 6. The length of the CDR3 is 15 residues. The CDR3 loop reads CASSQSDRNRQPQHF. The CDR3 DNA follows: TGCGCCAGCAGTCAATCGGACAGGAATCGACAGCCCCAGCATTTT.

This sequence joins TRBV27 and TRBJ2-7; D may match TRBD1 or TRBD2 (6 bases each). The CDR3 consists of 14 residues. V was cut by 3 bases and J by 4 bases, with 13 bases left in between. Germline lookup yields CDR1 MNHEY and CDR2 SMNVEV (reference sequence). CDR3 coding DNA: TGTGCCAGCAGTTTGAGGAGGGGGAAGTACGAGCAGTACTTC. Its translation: CASSLRRGKYEQYF.

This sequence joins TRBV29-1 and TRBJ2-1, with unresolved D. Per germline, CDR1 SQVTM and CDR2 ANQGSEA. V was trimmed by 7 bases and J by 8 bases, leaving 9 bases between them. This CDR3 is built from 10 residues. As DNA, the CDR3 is TGCAGCGCCCGAGGCCATGAGCAGTTCTTC. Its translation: CSARGHEQFF.

CDR3 DNA sequence: TGTGCCAGTAGTAACGGTGGGGGACTTGAGCAGTACTTC. This sequence encodes CASSNGGGLEQYF. The chain uses TRBV19 and TRBJ2-7; D may be TRBD2 (6 bases). Germline CDR1 and CDR2: LNHDA and SQIVND (reference sequence). This CDR3 has 13 residues. V lost 4 bases and J 7 bases, leaving 14 bases between the germline ends.

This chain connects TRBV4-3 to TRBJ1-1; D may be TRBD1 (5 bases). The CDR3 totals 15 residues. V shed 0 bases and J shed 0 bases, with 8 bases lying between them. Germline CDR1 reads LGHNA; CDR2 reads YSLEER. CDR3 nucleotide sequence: TGCGCCAGCAGCCAAGAGAAGGGGTTGAACACTGAAGCTTTCTTT. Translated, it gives CASSQEKGLNTEAFF.

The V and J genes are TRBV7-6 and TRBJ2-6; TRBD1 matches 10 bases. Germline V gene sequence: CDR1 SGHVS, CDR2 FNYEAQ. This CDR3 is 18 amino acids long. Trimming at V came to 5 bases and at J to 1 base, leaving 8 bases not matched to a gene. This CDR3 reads CASSPGGQGWSGANVLTF. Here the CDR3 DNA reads TGTGCCAGCAGCCCAGGGGGACAGGGGTGGTCTGGGGCCAACGTCCTGACTTTC.

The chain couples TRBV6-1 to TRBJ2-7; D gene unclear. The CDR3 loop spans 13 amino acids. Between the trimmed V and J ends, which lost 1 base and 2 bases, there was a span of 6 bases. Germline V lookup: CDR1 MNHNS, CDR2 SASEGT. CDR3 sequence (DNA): TGTGCCAGCAGTGAAGGGAACGCCTACGAGCAGTACTTC. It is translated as CASSEGNAYEQYF.

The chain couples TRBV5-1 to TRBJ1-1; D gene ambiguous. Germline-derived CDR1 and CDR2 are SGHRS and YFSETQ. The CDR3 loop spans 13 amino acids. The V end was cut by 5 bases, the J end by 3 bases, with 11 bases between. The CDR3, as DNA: TGCGCCAGCAGGGAGGGCGGGCACACTGAAGCTTTCTTT. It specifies CASREGGHTEAFF.

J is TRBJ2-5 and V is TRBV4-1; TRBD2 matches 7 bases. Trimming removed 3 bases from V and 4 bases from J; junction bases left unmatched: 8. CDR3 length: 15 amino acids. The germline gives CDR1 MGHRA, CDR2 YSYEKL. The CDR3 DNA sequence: TGCGCCAGCAGCCATGCCATGGGCGGGGGAGAGACCCAGTACTTC. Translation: CASSHAMGGGETQYF.

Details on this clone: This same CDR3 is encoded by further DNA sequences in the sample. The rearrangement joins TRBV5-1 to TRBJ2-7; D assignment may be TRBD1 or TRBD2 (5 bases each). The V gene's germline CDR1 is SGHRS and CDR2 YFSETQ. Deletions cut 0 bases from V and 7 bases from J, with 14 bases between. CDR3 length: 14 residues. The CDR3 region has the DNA TGCGCCAGCAGCTTGGCGCAGGGTACGGGGGAGCAGTACTTC. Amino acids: CASSLAQGTGEQYF.

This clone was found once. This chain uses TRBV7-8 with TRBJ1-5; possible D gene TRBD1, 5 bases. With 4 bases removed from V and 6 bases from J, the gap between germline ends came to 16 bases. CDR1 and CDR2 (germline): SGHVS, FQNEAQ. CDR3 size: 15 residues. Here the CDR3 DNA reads TGTGCCAGCAGCTCCCTTAGGGGCGCCGTTCAGCCCCAGCATTTT. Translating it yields CASSSLRGAVQPQHF.

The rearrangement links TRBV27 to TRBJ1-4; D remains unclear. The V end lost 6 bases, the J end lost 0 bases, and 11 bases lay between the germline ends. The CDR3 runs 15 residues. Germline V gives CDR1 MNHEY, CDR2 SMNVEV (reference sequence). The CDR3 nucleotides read TGTGCCAGCAGGCCGGGAGAGCCAACTAATGAAAAACTGTTTTTT. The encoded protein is CASRPGEPTNEKLFF.